Presented here are 25 T cell receptor beta chains from one specimen sequenced in a study of T cells in localized non-small cell lung cancer. Produced via immunoSEQ multiplex PCR; TCRdb's table is partial and in-frame only. The repertoire holds around 23,000 clones, with roughly 88% as singletons. The material sequenced was peripheral blood mononuclear cells, taken before any cancer treatment. The source of these receptors is a male donor older than 55 with stage II lung adenocarcinoma.

The rearrangement links TRBV28 to TRBJ1-2, with D uncertain. Germline CDR1 MDHEN, CDR2 SYDVKM. V dropped 2 bases and J dropped 0 bases, with 7 bases sitting between them. This CDR3 has 14 residues. This chain's CDR3 is CASSLEGTNYGYTF. The CDR3 DNA is TGTGCCAGCAGTTTAGAAGGAACTAACTATGGCTACACCTTC.

The rearrangement joins TRBV19 to TRBJ2-3; D may be TRBD1 (6 bases). V lost 10 bases and J 2 bases, leaving 13 bases between the germline ends. CDR3 length equals 13 residues. Germline V gives CDR1 LNHDA, CDR2 SQIVND (reference sequence). CDR3 in amino acids: CATTGLFTDTQYF. CDR3 sequence (DNA): TGTGCCACGACAGGACTCTTCACAGATACGCAGTATTTT.

In this sample, this clone turned up once. The chain has TRBV29-1 and TRBJ2-3; tentative D call: TRBD2 (6 bases). With 4 bases removed from V and 8 bases from J, the gap between germline ends came to 16 bases. CDR1 and CDR2 from the germline V gene are SQVTM and ANQGSEA. This CDR3 has 13 residues. The CDR3 DNA follows: TGCAGCGTTGGGCGGGGCGGCTCTTCTACGCAGTATTTT. Protein: CSVGRGGSSTQYF.

The rearrangement uses TRBV27 and TRBJ2-3, with 7 bases aligning to TRBD1. Germline loops: CDR1 MNHEY, CDR2 SMNVEV (reference sequence). The CDR3 runs to 17 residues. The J segment lost 10 bases and the V segment lost 7 bases, leaving 23 bases of the junction unmatched. The CDR3 spells CASTKTGSLAALGAQYF. The CDR3 DNA follows: TGTGCCAGCACTAAGACAGGGAGCCTGGCGGCGCTAGGTGCGCAGTATTTT.

The V call is TRBV15, the J call TRBJ2-1, with D maybe TRBD1 (5 bases). V gave up 5 bases and J gave up 4 bases, with 15 bases separating them. The CDR3 totals 15 residues. Germline V lookup: CDR1 LNHNV, CDR2 YYDKDF (reference sequence). CDR3 DNA sequence: TGTGCCACCAGCTTCCGGGCCCAGGGTTACAATGAGCAGTTCTTC. As protein: CATSFRAQGYNEQFF.

J is TRBJ2-7 and V is TRBV5-1; TRBD2 is a possible D gene (5 bases). The CDR3 consists of 15 residues. V lost 0 bases and J 0 bases, leaving 10 bases between the germline ends. From germline, CDR1 is SGHRS and CDR2 YFSETQ. The CDR3 protein is CASSLGDTSSYEQYF. The DNA of the CDR3 is TGCGCCAGCAGCTTGGGAGACACTAGCTCCTACGAGCAGTACTTC.

The genes are TRBV29-1 and TRBJ1-1; D is undetermined. Germline CDR1 is SQVTM and CDR2 is ANQGSEA. The V and J ends lost 7 bases and 1 base respectively, with 7 bases between them. The CDR3 has 11 amino acids. CDR3 sequence (DNA): TGCAGCGCAATAGAGAACACTGAAGCTTTCTTT. It encodes CSAIENTEAFF.

This clone was recorded once. Given a much more abundant clone one base away, this may be a read error. The same CDR3 also results from other DNA sequences found in this sample. The chain links TRBV4-1 to TRBJ2-2; a weak D match, TRBD2 (7 bases). The CDR3 spans 16 residues. CDR1 is MGHRA and CDR2 is YSYEKL in the germline V gene. This CDR3 is CASSQTYTGGTGELFF. CDR3 in DNA: TGCGCCAGCAGCCAAACGTACACGGGGGGCACCGGAGAGCTGTTTTTT.

The rearrangement links TRBV20-1 to TRBJ2-7; D is possibly TRBD1 (6 bases). CDR3 length: 11 amino acids. Germline CDR1 is DFQATT and CDR2 is SNEGSKA (reference sequence). Trimming stripped 5 bases from V and 5 bases from J, with 10 bases between. In nucleotides, the CDR3 is TGCAGTGCTGGATCAGGGGACGAGCAGTACTTC. Translating gives CSAGSGDEQYF.

This chain uses TRBV4-2 with TRBJ1-5, with no clear D. V lost 5 bases and J 5 bases, leaving 16 bases between the germline ends. CDR1 and CDR2 (germline): LGHNA, YNFKEQ. CDR3 length: 15 amino acids. CDR3 sequence: CASSLAHGAYQPQHF. CDR3 DNA sequence: TGTGCCAGCAGCTTAGCCCACGGTGCTTATCAGCCCCAGCATTTT.

The CDR3 DNA reads TGTGCCAGCAGCTCTAACCCTCGCTCCTCGCAGGGTAGCACAGATACGCAGTATTTT. It yields the protein CASSSNPRSSQGSTDTQYF. This rearrangement joins TRBV7-9 to TRBJ2-3; possible D gene TRBD1, 5 bases. Trimming removed 4 bases at V and 0 bases at J, with 23 bases between. Germline V gene sequence: CDR1 SEHNR, CDR2 FQNEAQ (reference sequence). The CDR3 spans 19 residues.

The V call is TRBV4-1, the J call TRBJ2-5, with D possibly matching TRBD2 (5 bases). This CDR3 region has 16 residues. V dropped 1 base and J dropped 4 bases, with 16 bases sitting between them. Germline CDR1 is MGHRA and CDR2 is YSYEKL. The CDR3 nucleotides are TGCGCCAGCAGCCAAGGGTATGGGCTGGCGGGAGAGACCCAGTACTTC. Translated, it gives CASSQGYGLAGETQYF.

The gene calls are TRBV7-8 and TRBJ2-3, with D tentatively TRBD1 or TRBD2 (5 bases each). V was pared by 3 bases and J by 0 bases, with 10 bases between. The CDR3 is made up of 15 amino acids. Germline V gives CDR1 SGHVS, CDR2 FQNEAQ. CDR3 sequence (DNA): TGTGCCAGCAGCTTTGGGACGATCAGCACAGATACGCAGTATTTT. Translated, it gives CASSFGTISTDTQYF.

The V and J genes are TRBV15 and TRBJ2-2; 8 bases agree with TRBD2. Germline V gene sequence: CDR1 LNHNV, CDR2 YYDKDF (reference sequence). The CDR3 consists of 16 residues. Trimming removed 0 bases from V and 7 bases from J; junction bases left unmatched: 7. The CDR3 nucleotides are TGTGCCACCAGCAGAGATCCGGGAGGGCCGAACGGGGAGCTGTTTTTT. Translation: CATSRDPGGPNGELFF.

Of note for this clone: An end of the junction does not agree with germline; a read error may underlie this. The rearrangement uses TRBV19 and TRBJ2-7, with 13 bases matching TRBD2. This CDR3 has 15 residues. Germline CDR1 LNHDA, CDR2 SQIVND (reference sequence). In DNA, the CDR3 is TGTGCCAGCAGTAGCCCCGGACTAGCGGGAGACGAGCAGTACTTC. Amino acid sequence: CASSSPGLAGDEQYF.

The rearrangement uses TRBV19 and TRBJ1-4, with 11 bases fitting TRBD1. V dropped 3 bases and J dropped 0; count of bases not matched to a gene: 12. The length of the CDR3 is 20 residues. In germline, CDR1 is LNHDA, CDR2 SQIVND (reference sequence). CDR3 coding DNA: TGTGCCAGTAGTATCCGGGACAGGGGGGGGTCCGGAGCAACTAATGAAAAACTGTTTTTT. Protein product: CASSIRDRGGSGATNEKLFF.

The rearrangement uses TRBV18 and TRBJ2-2; TRBD1 might be the D (5 bases). The ends were cut back, 3 bases at V and 3 bases at J, with 14 bases in the middle. CDR1 and CDR2 from the germline V gene are KGHSH and LQKENI. This CDR3 has 16 residues. The CDR3 DNA sequence: TGTGCCAGCTCACCTCGAACAGGTGTCCACACCGGGGAGCTGTTTTTT. This encodes CASSPRTGVHTGELFF.

This sequence joins TRBV28 and TRBJ1-3, with D possibly TRBD1 on 6 matching bases. V lost 8 bases to trimming and J lost 3 bases, with 17 bases between them. Germline values: CDR1 MDHEN, CDR2 SYDVKM. The CDR3 contains 15 residues. The CDR3 bases are TGTGCCAGCGGAGGGGGGGCCATCGTTGGAAACACCATATATTTT. It encodes CASGGGAIVGNTIYF.

For the CDR3, the DNA is TGTGCCAGCAGCTTAGGGACTAGCGGGAGGGCCCCGAACTCCTACGAGCAGTACTTC. It codes for CASSLGTSGRAPNSYEQYF. V is TRBV13 and J is TRBJ2-7, with TRBD2 identical over 14 bases. This CDR3 has 19 amino acids. The V segment lost 0 bases and the J segment 0 bases; nucleotides outside the gene matches: 7. Germline V lookup: CDR1 PRHDT, CDR2 FYEKMQ (reference sequence).

The genes are TRBV5-1 and TRBJ2-7; D may be TRBD1 (5 bases). Per germline, CDR1 SGHRS and CDR2 YFSETQ. The CDR3 contains 14 residues. V lost 0 bases and J lost 2, with 9 bases in between. The CDR3 DNA sequence: TGCGCCAGCAGCTTGGGACAGCAGCCCTACGAGCAGTACTTC. This translates into CASSLGQQPYEQYF.

The V gene is TRBV18, the J gene TRBJ2-7; 8 nucleotides match TRBD1. This CDR3 contains 13 residues. Germline V CDR1 and CDR2: KGHSH, LQKENI. J lost 2 bases, V lost 8 bases, and 5 bases had no gene match. CDR3 sequence (DNA): TGTGCCAGCGGCTCGGGACAGGCCTACGAGCAGTACTTC. The encoded protein is CASGSGQAYEQYF.

V usage is TRBV11-2 and J usage is TRBJ1-1; D is possibly TRBD1 (5 bases). V gave up 2 bases and J gave up 7 bases, with 14 bases separating them. CDR3 size: 14 residues. CDR1 and CDR2 from the germline V gene are SGHAT and FQNNGV. This CDR3 is CASSLMGERGEAFF. The CDR3 nucleotides are TGTGCCAGCAGCTTAATGGGGGAGAGGGGTGAAGCTTTCTTT. Supplemented by reference TRBV11-2 and TRBJ1-1, the full variable domain reads EAGVAQSPRYKIIEKRQSVAFWCNPISGHATLYWYQQILGQGPKLLIQFQNNGVVDDSQLPKDRFSAERLKGVDSTLKIQPAKLEDSAVYLCASSLMGERGEAFFGQGTRLTVV.

V usage is TRBV2 and J usage is TRBJ1-5, with D uncertain. This CDR3 is built from 14 residues. Looked up from germline, CDR1 is SNHLY and CDR2 is FYNNEI. V was clipped by 6 bases and J by 5 bases, with 14 bases between them. The CDR3: CASRAYQRDQPQHF. As DNA, the CDR3 is TGTGCCAGCAGGGCCTATCAGCGTGATCAGCCCCAGCATTTT.

The gene calls are TRBV6-4 and TRBJ2-2; D is possibly TRBD2 (6 bases). The germline V gene encodes CDR1 MRHNA and CDR2 SNTAGT. This CDR3 region has 13 residues. V lost 8 bases and J 2 bases, leaving 9 bases between the germline ends. The DNA of the CDR3 is TGTGCCAGCCGGGACTTTAACACCGGGGAGCTGTTTTTT. This translates into CASRDFNTGELFF.

The chain links TRBV19 to TRBJ2-6; D is undetermined. This CDR3 contains 15 residues. Germline loops: CDR1 LNHDA, CDR2 SQIVND (reference sequence). V lost 3 bases and J lost 0, with 6 bases in between. The CDR3 sequence is CASSMVSSGANVLTF. In nucleotides, the CDR3 is TGTGCCAGTAGTATGGTTTCCTCTGGGGCCAACGTCCTGACTTTC.